This TCR beta chain was identified in a study of Ad26.COV2.S vaccination and SARS-CoV-2 variants. At the level of the study: Among those in the COV1001 Ad26.COV2.S trial arm was the donor. The study gave Ad26.COV2.S intramuscularly, once or twice 56 days apart.

The treatment: over 15 received Ad26.COV2.S at low or high dose, single or two shots; about 5 received placebo; per-sample allocation not given. Repertoires come from day 63 after the first vaccine or placebo injection. Its platform was an Ad26 vector, and its expressed antigen was Wuhan-strain SARS-CoV-2 spike. CDR3 size: 17 residues. Unmatched junction bases numbered 14, after V lost 5 bases and J lost 4 bases. Germline-derived CDR1 and CDR2 are SGHTA and FQGNSA. The assay was immunoSEQ multiplex PCR, and TCRdb's table has in-frame clones only and misses some. The table lists 330,000 or so clones, 90% of them singletons, with approximately 5.8% in the top ten.

The sequence derives from a person aged 18-65 years who received the Ad26.COV2.S COVID-19 vaccine or a placebo. The chain has TRBV7-2 and TRBJ2-5, with 9 bases fitting TRBD2. The sample consisted of peripheral blood, taken in a trial of Ad26.COV2.S vaccine versus placebo. The CDR3 DNA reads as TGTGCCAGCAGCCGCCGCGGCGGGGGGGCGGGTAGAGAGACCCAGTACTTC. Protein sequence: CASSRRGGGAGRETQYF.